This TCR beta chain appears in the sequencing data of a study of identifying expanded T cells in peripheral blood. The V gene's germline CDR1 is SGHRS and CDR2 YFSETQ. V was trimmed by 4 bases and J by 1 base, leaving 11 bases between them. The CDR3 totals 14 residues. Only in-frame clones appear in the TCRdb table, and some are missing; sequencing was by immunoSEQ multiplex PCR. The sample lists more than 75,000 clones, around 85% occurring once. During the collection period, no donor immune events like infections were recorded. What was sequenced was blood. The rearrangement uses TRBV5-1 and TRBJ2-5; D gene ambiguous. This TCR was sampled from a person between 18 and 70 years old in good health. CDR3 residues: CASSLVGSQETQYF. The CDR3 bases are TGCGCCAGCAGCCTGGTTGGCAGCCAAGAGACCCAGTACTTC.